This TCR beta chain was obtained from a study of blood T cells in healthy people across ages. Primed by a sample-barcoded 5' primer and a J-beta primer mix, a second PCR proceeded for about 7 to 11 cycles. TCRdb reprocessed the 5' RACE reads via MiXCR and lists one record per CDR3 protein. The sample holds 790,000 or so distinct CDR3 sequences, 46% seen once. Germline assignment: CDR1 SQVTM and CDR2 ANQGSEA. CDR3 length: 16 amino acids. Notes on this clonotype: A much larger clone is a single base away; this may be a read error.

The chain has TRBV29-1 and TRBJ2-1; either TRBD1 or TRBD2 may supply D (6 bases each). Source material: blood. This sequence was found in a man older than 75 in good health. The CDR3 bases are TGCGGCGTTGGTCGCTCAGGGGCCATCGGGGGCAATGAGCAGTTCTTC. Its translation is CGVGRSGAIGGNEQFF.